The 16 T cell receptor beta chains below all came from one sample that was sequenced in a study of tumor-infiltrating lymphocytes in primary liver carcinoma. Using a constant-region primer together with ProtoScript II reverse transcriptase, TCR beta cDNA was made from roughly 540 ng of total RNA. ARM-PCR was slightly modified, and three nested multiplex PCR rounds with it gave rise to the TCR beta libraries. Rounds one and two of PCR, each of 10 to 11 cycles, were primed with TRBV1-TRBV30 forward primers and a C-beta reverse primer. TCRdb reanalysed the multiplex PCR reads using MiXCR and keeps one entry per CDR3 protein. The data show roughly 50,000 distinct CDR3 sequences, around three quarters seen once. Unsorted bulk tissue of roughly 19-30 mg yielded co-extracted RNA and DNA. Sequencing was carried out using liver tumor tissue from sampling region 2. The sample's subset: tumor region T2, inferior pole. Receptors were obtained from a middle-aged man with primary liver carcinoma and hepatitis B virus infection.

This clonotype has a count of ten or more. V and J are TRBV7-9 and TRBJ1-1, with D possibly matching TRBD1 (6 bases). Trimming took 4 bases from V and 5 from J, leaving 17 bases between them. The germline CDR1 and CDR2 sequences are SEHNR and FQNEAQ (reference sequence). The CDR3 has 15 amino acids. CDR3 amino acids: CASSSRGGRLTEAFF. The CDR3 nucleotides read TGTGCCAGCAGCTCCAGAGGGGGGCGCCTAACTGAAGCTTTCTTT. Combining the CDR3 with reference TRBV7-9 and TRBJ1-1 gives the whole variable domain DTGVSQNPRHKITKRGQNVTFRCDPISEHNRLYWYRQTLGQGPEFLTYFQNEAQLEKSRLLSDRFSAERPKGSFSTLEIQRTEQGDSAMYLCASSSRGGRLTEAFFGQGTRLTVV.

The chain joins TRBV29-1 to TRBJ2-6, with D maybe TRBD1 (5 bases). Germline-derived CDR1 and CDR2 are SQVTM and ANQGSEA. The CDR3 has 18 residues. V shed 1 base and J shed 4 bases, with 20 bases lying between them. Here the CDR3 DNA reads TGCAGCGTTGAAGTGATGGGGCAGGTACTCATGGGGGCCAACGTCCTGACTTTC. Translating gives CSVEVMGQVLMGANVLTF.

The chain is built from TRBV11-2 and TRBJ2-7; no firm D call. Germline CDR1 SGHAT, CDR2 FQNNGV. Trimming removed 7 bases from V and 2 bases from J, with 15 bases in between. This CDR3 is built from 14 residues. As DNA, the CDR3 is TGTGCCAGCAATTTAACTGACACCGCCTACGAGCAGTACGTC. Protein sequence: CASNLTDTAYEQYV.

The CDR3 coding sequence is TGCAGCGTTGACATTGGGGGGCCGGGAGAGACCCAGTACTTC. Amino acids: CSVDIGGPGETQYF. V and J are TRBV29-1 and TRBJ2-5; D may be TRBD1 or TRBD2 (6 bases each). This CDR3 spans 14 amino acids. Looked up from germline, CDR1 is SQVTM and CDR2 is ANQGSEA. Trimming stripped 3 bases from V and 4 bases from J, with 15 bases between.

This chain uses TRBV11-2 with TRBJ2-1; D not certain. Per the germline V gene, CDR1 is SGHAT and CDR2 is FQNNGV. CDR3 length equals 15 residues. V was trimmed by 10 bases and J by 1 base, leaving 17 bases between them. The CDR3, as DNA: TGTGCCACCGGCCATGACCAGCCGTCCTACAATGAGCAGTTCTTC. Amino acids: CATGHDQPSYNEQFF.

About this clonotype itself: One junction end disagrees with the germline gene, perhaps due to a read error. The CDR3 DNA is TGTGCCAGCAGCTACAGGGAGAACACTGAAGCTCTCTTT. This translates into CASSYRENTEALF. The rearrangement uses TRBV6-5 and TRBJ1-1, with a possible D match to TRBD1 (6 bases). The CDR3 has 13 residues. Germline values: CDR1 MNHEY, CDR2 SVGAGI.

This chain joins TRBV5-1 and TRBJ2-7; D is uncertain. Trimming took off 5 bases at V and 3 bases at J, with 15 bases between the two ends. CDR1 SGHRS and CDR2 YFSETQ come from the germline V gene. This CDR3 has 14 residues. The CDR3 loop is CASSWIADIYEQYF. The CDR3 nucleotides read TGCGCCAGCAGTTGGATAGCTGACATCTACGAGCAGTACTTC.

About this clonotype: Because the CDR3 is missing its conserved closing phenylalanine or tryptophan, this is likely a read error. The rearrangement joins TRBV29-1 to TRBJ2-3; the D is unclear. V lost 8 bases and J lost 7, with 10 bases in between. Germline CDR1 reads SQVTM; CDR2 reads ANQGSEA. This CDR3 comprises 10 residues. The CDR3 region has the DNA TGCAGCCTTGTTCAGCATACGCAGTATTAT. This codes for CSLVQHTQYY.

Notes on this clonotype: The germline gene is not matched at one end of the junction; a read error may be the cause. CDR3 coding DNA: TGTGACAGCAGTTGGGGGGGGGTGAATGAGCAGTTCTTC. Its translation: CDSSWGGVNEQFF. The chain combines TRBV12-3 or TRBV12-4 with TRBJ2-1, with 7 nucleotides matching TRBD2. The CDR3 is made up of 13 amino acids.

The V and J genes are TRBV24-1 and TRBJ2-5, with 8 bases matching TRBD2. Germline loops: CDR1 KGHDR, CDR2 SFDVKD. There are 15 residues in the CDR3. Unmatched junction bases numbered 8, after V lost 4 bases and J lost 5 bases. CDR3 sequence (DNA): TGTGCCACCAGTGACCCCCTTGGCGGGGGGGAGACCCAGTACTTC. This sequence encodes CATSDPLGGGETQYF.

This clonotype has ten or more counts. In DNA, the CDR3 is TGTGCCAGCAGTGATAGCGAGACTTTCAATGAGCAGTTCTTC. The encoded protein is CASSDSETFNEQFF. The V and J genes are TRBV2 and TRBJ2-1, with D tentatively TRBD2 (5 bases). Germline CDR1 is SNHLY and CDR2 is FYNNEI. The CDR3 covers 14 residues. V lost 3 bases and J 6 bases, leaving 12 bases between the germline ends.

The CDR3 sequence is CASSLGQGLSSTDTQYF. The CDR3, as DNA: TGTGCCAGCAGTTTGGGGCAGGGACTTTCTAGCACAGATACGCAGTATTTT. The chain couples TRBV12-3 or TRBV12-4 to TRBJ2-3; D is possibly TRBD2 (6 bases). V lost 3 bases, J lost 0 bases, and 16 bases lay in between. The CDR3 consists of 17 residues.

The genes are TRBV10-2 and TRBJ2-3; the D gene is possibly TRBD2 (5 bases). Germline V gives CDR1 WSHSY, CDR2 SAAADI. This CDR3 has 15 residues. The chain's CDR3 is CITSPGLPLADTQYF. In DNA, the CDR3 is TGCATCACTTCACCTGGACTTCCGTTGGCAGATACGCAGTATTTT.

The chain recombines TRBV7-3 with TRBJ2-1; D remains unclear. This CDR3 is 17 amino acids long. Germline V gene lookup returns CDR1 SGHTA and CDR2 FQGTGA. The V end was cut by 4 bases, the J end by 1 base, with 17 bases between. The CDR3 DNA sequence: TGTGCCAGCAGCTCCGTAACTAAGGGTGGGTCCTACAATGAGCAGTTCTTC. Protein product: CASSSVTKGGSYNEQFF.

This clonotype was observed at least ten times. This chain links TRBV10-3 with TRBJ1-1; no reliable D call. The CDR3 spans 13 residues. Trimming pared 4 bases from V and 0 bases from J, leaving 6 bases between. Germline V lookup: CDR1 ENHRY, CDR2 SYGVKD. The DNA of the CDR3 is TGTGCCATCAGTGCCGAGATGAACACTGAAGCTTTCTTT. This translates into CAISAEMNTEAFF.

This clonotype was detected only once. At one end the junction does not follow the germline gene, possibly because of a read error. This chain links TRBV13 with TRBJ2-1, with a weak D call TRBD2 (6 bases). The CDR3 contains 11 residues. CDR1 and CDR2 (germline): PRHDT, FYEKMQ (reference sequence). The CDR3 DNA follows: TGTGCCAACAGCTTAAGGGACTTTCAGTTCTTC. Translated, it gives CANSLRDFQFF.